This section outlines one T cell receptor beta chain sequence together with its context. Enrollees, about 18 to 89 years old, lived in 24 US areas. Two negative PCRs, clearance, or symptom resolution characterized the recovered Cohort 3 donors. The authors' processing: Nucleated cell number was recorded as an estimate derived from reference gene primer amplification. Measured with immunoSEQ multiplex PCR; TCRdb has only the in-frame clones, and not every one. V, J and clone size are taken as reported in that table, and D and trimming were inferred from the DNA itself. The table lists about 140,000 clones, 75% to 80% of them singletons, with under 3% in the top ten. These data originate in a study of blood T cell repertoires in COVID-19. Overall study: COVID-19 samples collected from the United States, Italy and Spain covered acute and convalescent phases.

V dropped 2 bases and J dropped 0 bases, with 14 bases sitting between them. The CDR3 loop spans 17 amino acids. In germline, CDR1 is LGHNT, CDR2 FRNRAP. This TCR derives from a woman aged 50 to 60 who had recovered from COVID-19. The V and J genes are TRBV12-5 and TRBJ1-5, with D unclear. Sequencing was done on a sample of PBMCs or T cells enriched from blood (not recorded which). The CDR3 DNA sequence: TGTGCTAGTGGTTTGAATGCAGGCCATTATAGCAATCAGCCCCAGCATTTT. Protein product: CASGLNAGHYSNQPQHF.